These T cell receptor beta chains were read from a single sample in a study of blood T cell repertoires in COVID-19. Profiling relied on immunoSEQ multiplex PCR, and the TCRdb table lists in-frame clones only, not all of them. Found here are about 140,000 clones, roughly four fifths of them singletons; the top ten hold around 13%. What was sequenced was peripheral blood. These receptor sequences come from an elderly man with acute or convalescent COVID-19. CDR3s include the opening cysteine and the closing phenylalanine or tryptophan. D genes are given only for firm matches. The size of a clone is reported for some rows only, either as once, few or many, or as a class for expanded clones.

CDR3 protein: CATTKGDLLSTPLHF
CDR3 DNA: TGTGCCACCACAAAGGGGGACCTATTATCTACACCCCTCCACTTT
V gene: TRBV15
clone size: -
D gene: -
J gene: TRBJ1-6

CDR3 protein: CSGQMNTEAFF
CDR3 DNA: TGCAGCGGACAGATGAACACTGAAGCTTTCTTT
V gene: TRBV29-1
clone size: -
D gene: -
J gene: TRBJ1-1

CDR3 protein: CASSFRDRFYEQYF
CDR3 DNA: TGTGCCAGCAGTTTCCGGGACAGGTTCTACGAGCAGTACTTC
V gene: TRBV27
clone size: -
D gene: TRBD1
J gene: TRBJ2-7

CDR3 protein: CASSLSSTDTQYF
CDR3 DNA: TGTGCCAGCAGCTTGTCGTCCACAGATACGCAGTATTTT
V gene: TRBV5-6
clone size: -
D gene: -
J gene: TRBJ2-3

CDR3 protein: CASSNSGELFF
CDR3 DNA: TGTGCCAGTAGTAACTCCGGGGAGCTGTTTTTT
V gene: TRBV19
clone size: once
D gene: -
J gene: TRBJ2-2

CDR3 protein: CASSSLGEREAFF
CDR3 DNA: TGCGCCAGCAGCTCCCTCGGTGAGAGAGAAGCTTTCTTT
V gene: TRBV5-1
clone size: few
D gene: -
J gene: TRBJ1-1

CDR3 protein: CASSPGGSHSPLHF
CDR3 DNA: TGTGCCAGCAGTCCGGGAGGGTCCCATTCACCCCTCCACTTT
V gene: TRBV28
clone size: few
D gene: -
J gene: TRBJ1-6

CDR3 protein: CASSGTEYTEAFF
CDR3 DNA: TGTGCCAGCTCCGGGACAGAGTACACTGAAGCTTTCTTT
V gene: TRBV2
clone size: -
D gene: TRBD1
J gene: TRBJ1-1

CDR3 protein: CASSLSAGLDYNEQFF
CDR3 DNA: TGTGCCAGCAGTTTATCGGCGGGGCTAGACTACAATGAGCAGTTCTTC
V gene: TRBV27
clone size: -
D gene: -
J gene: TRBJ2-1

CDR3 protein: CASSEVGTGGFSRGLIF
CDR3 DNA: TGTGCCAGCAGTGAGGTCGGGACAGGGGGCTTTAGCCGGGGGTTGATCTTC
V gene: TRBV25-1
clone size: -
D gene: TRBD1
J gene: TRBJ1-2

CDR3 protein: CASSLGQLNYGYTF
CDR3 DNA: TGTGCCAGCAGCTTGGGACAGTTAAACTATGGCTACACCTTC
V gene: TRBV5-4
clone size: -
D gene: -
J gene: TRBJ1-2

CDR3 protein: CASSASSNQPQHF
CDR3 DNA: TGTGCCAGCAGTGCCAGTAGCAATCAGCCCCAGCATTTT
V gene: TRBV2
clone size: -
D gene: -
J gene: TRBJ1-5

CDR3 protein: CASSPTLGLNEQFF
CDR3 DNA: TGTGCCAGCTCACCGACCCTTGGGCTCAATGAGCAGTTCTTC
V gene: TRBV18
clone size: -
D gene: -
J gene: TRBJ2-1

CDR3 protein: CASSVGTGGADGYTF
CDR3 DNA: TGTGCCAGTAGTGTAGGGACAGGGGGCGCGGATGGCTACACCTTC
V gene: TRBV19
clone size: -
D gene: TRBD1
J gene: TRBJ1-2

CDR3 protein: CASSPGSGSTEAFF
CDR3 DNA: TGTGCCAGCAGCCCAGGATCAGGGTCCACTGAAGCTTTCTTT
V gene: TRBV7-3
clone size: -
D gene: -
J gene: TRBJ1-1

CDR3 protein: CASSQYSPNGYTF
CDR3 DNA: TGTGCCAGCAGTCAATACTCCCCAAATGGCTACACCTTC
V gene: TRBV6-5
clone size: once
D gene: -
J gene: TRBJ1-2

CDR3 protein: CASSLGGVYEQYF
CDR3 DNA: TGTGCCAGCAGCTTAGGGGGAGTCTACGAGCAGTACTTC
V gene: TRBV5-6
clone size: -
D gene: -
J gene: TRBJ2-7

CDR3 protein: CASSSGTGDNQPQHF
CDR3 DNA: TGTGCCAGCAGCTCCGGGACAGGGGACAATCAGCCCCAGCATTTT
V gene: TRBV5-6
clone size: -
D gene: TRBD1
J gene: TRBJ1-5

CDR3 protein: CASSPAGQLGFVEKLFF
CDR3 DNA: TGTGCCAGCAGCCCGGCTGGACAGCTAGGATTTGTTGAAAAACTGTTTTTT
V gene: TRBV5-6
clone size: -
D gene: -
J gene: TRBJ1-4

CDR3 protein: CASSQGEGTPEAFF
CDR3 DNA: TGCGCCAGCAGCCAAGGCGAGGGAACGCCTGAAGCTTTCTTT
V gene: TRBV4-3
clone size: -
D gene: -
J gene: TRBJ1-1

CDR3 protein: CASSPGTGDYGYTF
CDR3 DNA: TGCGCCAGCAGCCCGGGGACAGGGGACTATGGCTACACCTTC
V gene: TRBV5-1
clone size: -
D gene: TRBD1
J gene: TRBJ1-2

CDR3 protein: CASSQGRTGGAEGYTF
CDR3 DNA: TGCGCCAGCAGCCAAGGTCGGACAGGGGGCGCCGAAGGCTACACCTTC
V gene: TRBV4-3
clone size: -
D gene: TRBD1
J gene: TRBJ1-2

CDR3 protein: CASSFSAEKLFF
CDR3 DNA: TGTGCCAGCAGTTTTTCTGCGGAAAAACTGTTTTTT
V gene: TRBV2
clone size: -
D gene: -
J gene: TRBJ1-4

CDR3 protein: CASSRGQGPIQETQYF
CDR3 DNA: TGTGCCAGCAGCCGCGGACAGGGGCCCATCCAAGAGACCCAGTACTTC
V gene: TRBV5-5
clone size: -
D gene: TRBD1
J gene: TRBJ2-5

CDR3 protein: CASSLLWTGENTEAFF
CDR3 DNA: TGCGCCAGCAGCCTGCTGTGGACAGGGGAGAACACTGAAGCTTTCTTT
V gene: TRBV5-1
clone size: -
D gene: TRBD1
J gene: TRBJ1-1

CDR3 protein: CASILRGQRVAFF
CDR3 DNA: TGTGCCAGCATTTTGAGGGGGCAGAGGGTAGCTTTCTTT
V gene: TRBV7-2
clone size: -
D gene: TRBD1
J gene: TRBJ1-1

CDR3 protein: CASSLTLGSSYNEQFF
CDR3 DNA: TGTGCCAGCAGCCTCACCCTTGGGAGCTCCTACAATGAGCAGTTCTTC
V gene: TRBV7-3
clone size: once
D gene: -
J gene: TRBJ2-1

CDR3 protein: CASSWLLQPQHF
CDR3 DNA: TGTGCCAGTAGTTGGCTTCTTCAGCCCCAGCATTTT
V gene: TRBV19
clone size: -
D gene: -
J gene: TRBJ1-5

CDR3 protein: CASSLRDRLNTEAFF
CDR3 DNA: TGTGCCAGCAGCTTACGGGACAGGTTGAACACTGAAGCTTTCTTT
V gene: TRBV5-4
clone size: -
D gene: TRBD1
J gene: TRBJ1-1

CDR3 protein: CASSLVPGLVWGEQFF
CDR3 DNA: TGTGCCAGCTCACTCGTCCCGGGACTAGTTTGGGGTGAGCAGTTCTTC
V gene: TRBV18
clone size: -
D gene: TRBD2
J gene: TRBJ2-1

CDR3 protein: CASSVDGSPETQYF
CDR3 DNA: TGTGCCAGCAGCGTAGACGGGAGCCCAGAGACCCAGTACTTC
V gene: TRBV9
clone size: -
D gene: -
J gene: TRBJ2-5

CDR3 protein: CASRPSGSNYGYTF
CDR3 DNA: TGTGCCAGTAGGCCTTCAGGTTCCAACTATGGCTACACCTTC
V gene: TRBV19
clone size: -
D gene: -
J gene: TRBJ1-2

CDR3 protein: CASSYRPERGTGELFF
CDR3 DNA: TGCGCCAGCAGCTACCGTCCCGAACGGGGCACCGGGGAGCTGTTTTTT
V gene: TRBV5-1
clone size: few
D gene: -
J gene: TRBJ2-2

CDR3 protein: CASSLGQYGGYTF
CDR3 DNA: TGTGCCAGCAGCTTAGGCCAGTATGGTGGCTACACCTTC
V gene: TRBV11-2
clone size: -
D gene: -
J gene: TRBJ1-2

CDR3 protein: CATSRDLGGSPLHF
CDR3 DNA: TGTGCCACCAGCAGAGATTTGGGGGGATCTCCCCTCCACTTT
V gene: TRBV15
clone size: -
D gene: -
J gene: TRBJ1-6

CDR3 protein: CASSLLERETQYF
CDR3 DNA: TGTGCCAGCTCACTACTCGAGCGGGAGACCCAGTACTTC
V gene: TRBV18
clone size: -
D gene: -
J gene: TRBJ2-5

CDR3 protein: CASSLEADYGELFF
CDR3 DNA: TGTGCCAGCAGCTTAGAGGCGGATTACGGGGAGCTGTTTTTT
V gene: TRBV11-3
clone size: -
D gene: -
J gene: TRBJ2-2

CDR3 protein: CASSGSGGNEQFF
CDR3 DNA: TGTGCCAGCAGCGGTAGCGGGGGTAATGAGCAGTTCTTC
V gene: TRBV7-3
clone size: -
D gene: TRBD2
J gene: TRBJ2-1

CDR3 protein: CASSLGTSGGALSYEQYF
CDR3 DNA: TGCGCCAGCAGCTTGGGGACTAGCGGGGGGGCCCTTTCCTACGAGCAGTACTTC
V gene: TRBV5-1
clone size: -
D gene: TRBD2
J gene: TRBJ2-7

CDR3 protein: CAIRGTGGWDGYTF
CDR3 DNA: TGTGCCATCAGAGGGACAGGGGGCTGGGATGGCTACACCTTC
V gene: TRBV10-3
clone size: -
D gene: TRBD1
J gene: TRBJ1-2

CDR3 protein: CASSSKPGQGIMNTEAFF
CDR3 DNA: TGCGCCAGCAGCTCTAAACCGGGACAGGGGATCATGAACACTGAAGCTTTCTTT
V gene: TRBV5-1
clone size: once
D gene: TRBD1
J gene: TRBJ1-1

CDR3 protein: CASSSVTGGANYGYTF
CDR3 DNA: TGTGCCAGCAGTTCTGTAACAGGGGGCGCAAACTATGGCTACACCTTC
V gene: TRBV28
clone size: once
D gene: TRBD1
J gene: TRBJ1-2

CDR3 protein: CASSQEAGNEQFF
CDR3 DNA: TGTGCCAGCAGCCAAGAAGCAGGGAATGAGCAGTTCTTC
V gene: TRBV14
clone size: few
D gene: -
J gene: TRBJ2-1

CDR3 protein: CSVEPPQTDTQYF
CDR3 DNA: TGCAGCGTTGAGCCCCCCCAGACAGATACGCAGTATTTT
V gene: TRBV29-1
clone size: -
D gene: -
J gene: TRBJ2-3

CDR3 protein: CASSQAASGFYNEQFF
CDR3 DNA: TGTGCCAGCAGCCAAGCGGCTAGCGGGTTCTACAATGAGCAGTTCTTC
V gene: TRBV3-1/TRBV3-2
clone size: -
D gene: TRBD2
J gene: TRBJ2-1

CDR3 protein: CASSEYGETQYF
CDR3 DNA: TGTGCCAGCAGTGAATACGGGGAGACCCAGTACTTC
V gene: TRBV25-1
clone size: -
D gene: -
J gene: TRBJ2-5

CDR3 protein: CASGAGPNTEAFF
CDR3 DNA: TGTGCCAGCGGGGCAGGGCCTAACACTGAAGCTTTCTTT
V gene: TRBV2
clone size: -
D gene: -
J gene: TRBJ1-1

CDR3 protein: CASSPQAQSYEQYF
CDR3 DNA: TGTGCCAGCAGCCCCCAGGCCCAATCCTACGAGCAGTACTTC
V gene: TRBV11-2
clone size: -
D gene: -
J gene: TRBJ2-7

CDR3 protein: CASSQGTSALPYEQYF
CDR3 DNA: TGTGCCAGCAGCCAAGGAACGAGCGCGCTACCCTACGAGCAGTACTTC
V gene: TRBV3-1/TRBV3-2
clone size: -
D gene: -
J gene: TRBJ2-7

CDR3 protein: CASSTGDTQYF
CDR3 DNA: TGTGCCAGCAGCACAGGCGATACGCAGTATTTT
V gene: TRBV12-3/TRBV12-4
clone size: few
D gene: -
J gene: TRBJ2-3

CDR3 protein: CASSLTLGGTGHLRNTEAFF
CDR3 DNA: TGCGCCAGCAGCTTGACCCTTGGTGGGACAGGTCATTTAAGGAACACTGAAGCTTTCTTT
V gene: TRBV5-1
clone size: once
D gene: TRBD1
J gene: TRBJ1-1

CDR3 protein: CASSSSGHRINSYNEQFF
CDR3 DNA: TGTGCCAGCAGTTCGTCGGGACACCGGATTAACTCCTACAATGAGCAGTTCTTC
V gene: TRBV6-2/TRBV6-3
clone size: once
D gene: -
J gene: TRBJ2-1

CDR3 protein: CASSSREADTQYF
CDR3 DNA: TGTGCCAGCAGCTCCAGAGAGGCAGATACGCAGTATTTT
V gene: TRBV11-3
clone size: once
D gene: -
J gene: TRBJ2-3

CDR3 protein: CASSPSQGGASYEQYF
CDR3 DNA: TGTGCCAGCTCACCCTCCCAGGGCGGTGCCTCCTACGAGCAGTACTTC
V gene: TRBV18
clone size: -
D gene: -
J gene: TRBJ2-7

CDR3 protein: CSVEQTGGGYGYTF
CDR3 DNA: TGCAGCGTTGAGCAGACAGGGGGCGGCTATGGCTACACCTTC
V gene: TRBV29-1
clone size: -
D gene: TRBD1
J gene: TRBJ1-2

CDR3 protein: CASSQEDRDTGELFF
CDR3 DNA: TGCGCCAGCAGCCAGGAGGACAGGGACACCGGGGAGCTGTTTTTT
V gene: TRBV4-3
clone size: -
D gene: TRBD1
J gene: TRBJ2-2

CDR3 protein: CASSLDPTNTEAFF
CDR3 DNA: TGCGCCAGCAGCCTAGACCCTACCAACACTGAAGCTTTCTTT
V gene: TRBV5-1
clone size: -
D gene: -
J gene: TRBJ1-1

CDR3 protein: CASINRGRLTEAFF
CDR3 DNA: TGTGCCAGTATAAATAGGGGGCGATTAACTGAAGCTTTCTTT
V gene: TRBV19
clone size: once
D gene: TRBD1
J gene: TRBJ1-1

CDR3 protein: CASGQYPDRNYEQYF
CDR3 DNA: TGCGCCAGCGGACAGTACCCCGACAGGAACTACGAGCAGTACTTC
V gene: TRBV5-1
clone size: -
D gene: -
J gene: TRBJ2-7

CDR3 protein: CATSRETGTYEQYF
CDR3 DNA: TGTGCCACCAGCAGAGAAACAGGGACCTACGAGCAGTACTTC
V gene: TRBV15
clone size: few
D gene: -
J gene: TRBJ2-7